A single T cell receptor (beta chain) is shown here with its context. This record comes from a study of shared clonotypes between healthy human individuals. Subsets obtained from CD4+ cells comprised CD45RA+ naive and CD45RA-negative memory cells. The assay was immunoSEQ multiplex PCR, and TCRdb's table has in-frame clones only and misses some. The data contain 2 million to 3 million clones, roughly 93% of them seen just once; the ten biggest clones take up approximately 0.36%. Germline CDR1 reads MGHRA; CDR2 reads YSYEKL. There are 14 residues in the CDR3. J gave up 4 bases and V 3 bases, and 3 bases lay outside the gene matches.

Sequencing was carried out using naive CD4+ T cells from PBMCs. Subset denoted: CD45RA+ positively selected. The chain couples TRBV4-1 to TRBJ2-7; the match to TRBD2 covers 10 bases. This receptor was taken from a young man in good health. Some clones in this sample may be carry-over from other donors' samples. The CDR3 sequence is CASSQGLANYEQYF. The CDR3 DNA reads TGCGCCAGCAGCCAGGGACTAGCGAATTACGAGCAGTACTTC.